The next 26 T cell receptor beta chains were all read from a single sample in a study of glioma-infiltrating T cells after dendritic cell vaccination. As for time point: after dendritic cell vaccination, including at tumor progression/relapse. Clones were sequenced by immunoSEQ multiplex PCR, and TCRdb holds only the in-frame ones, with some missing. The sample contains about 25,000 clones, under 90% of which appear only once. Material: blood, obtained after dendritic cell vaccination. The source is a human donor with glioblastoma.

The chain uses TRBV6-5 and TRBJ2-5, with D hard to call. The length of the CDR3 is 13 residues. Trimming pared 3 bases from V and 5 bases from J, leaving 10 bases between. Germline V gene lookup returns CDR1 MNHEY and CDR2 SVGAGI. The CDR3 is CASSYGSQETQYF. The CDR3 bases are TGTGCCAGCAGTTATGGTAGCCAGGAGACCCAGTACTTC.

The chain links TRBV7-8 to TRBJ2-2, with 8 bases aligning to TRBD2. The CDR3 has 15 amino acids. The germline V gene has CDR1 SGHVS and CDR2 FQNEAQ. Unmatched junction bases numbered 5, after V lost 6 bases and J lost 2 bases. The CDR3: CASSRTSTNTGELFF. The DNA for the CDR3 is TGTGCCAGCAGTCGGACTAGCACTAACACCGGGGAGCTGTTTTTT.

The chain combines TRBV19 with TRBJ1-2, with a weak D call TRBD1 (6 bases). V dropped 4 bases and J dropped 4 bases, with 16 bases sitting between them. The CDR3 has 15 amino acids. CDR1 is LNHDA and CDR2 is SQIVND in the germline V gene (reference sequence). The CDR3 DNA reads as TGTGCCAGTAGTACAACAGGGAGTAAATCCTATGGCTACACCTTC. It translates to CASSTTGSKSYGYTF.

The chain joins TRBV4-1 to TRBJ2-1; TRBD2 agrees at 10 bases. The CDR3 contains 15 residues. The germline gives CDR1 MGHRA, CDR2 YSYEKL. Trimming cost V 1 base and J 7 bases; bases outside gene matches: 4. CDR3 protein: CASSQGLAGGNEQFF. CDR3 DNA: TGCGCCAGCAGCCAAGGACTAGCGGGCGGTAATGAGCAGTTCTTC.

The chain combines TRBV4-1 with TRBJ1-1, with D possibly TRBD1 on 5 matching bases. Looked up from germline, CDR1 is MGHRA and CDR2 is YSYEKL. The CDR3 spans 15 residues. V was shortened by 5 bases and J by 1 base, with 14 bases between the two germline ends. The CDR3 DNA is TGCGCCAGCAGCGCGGGGGGGGGTCCGAACACTGAAGCTTTCTTT. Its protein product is CASSAGGGPNTEAFF.

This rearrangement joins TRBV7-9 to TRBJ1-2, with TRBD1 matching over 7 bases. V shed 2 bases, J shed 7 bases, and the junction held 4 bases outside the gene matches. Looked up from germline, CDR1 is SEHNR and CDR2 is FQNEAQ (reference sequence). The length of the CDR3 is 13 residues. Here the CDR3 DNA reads TGTGCCAGCAGCTTAACAGGGGAATTTGGCTACACCTTC. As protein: CASSLTGEFGYTF. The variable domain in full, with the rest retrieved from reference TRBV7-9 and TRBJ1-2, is DTGVSQNPRHKITKRGQNVTFRCDPISEHNRLYWYRQTLGQGPEFLTYFQNEAQLEKSRLLSDRFSAERPKGSFSTLEIQRTEQGDSAMYLCASSLTGEFGYTFGSGTRLTVV.

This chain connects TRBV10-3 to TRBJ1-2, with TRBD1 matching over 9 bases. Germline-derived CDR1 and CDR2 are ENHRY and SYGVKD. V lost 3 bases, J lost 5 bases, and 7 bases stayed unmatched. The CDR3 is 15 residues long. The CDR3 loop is CAISDNVGQGYGYTF. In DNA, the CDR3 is TGTGCCATCAGTGACAATGTGGGACAGGGATATGGCTACACCTTC.

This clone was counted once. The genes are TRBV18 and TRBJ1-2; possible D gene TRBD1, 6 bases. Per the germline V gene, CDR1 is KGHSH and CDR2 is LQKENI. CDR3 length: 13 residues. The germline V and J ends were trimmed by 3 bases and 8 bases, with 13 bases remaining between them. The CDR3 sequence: CASSPRSGEGYTF. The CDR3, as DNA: TGTGCCAGCTCACCTCGTTCAGGGGAAGGCTACACCTTC.

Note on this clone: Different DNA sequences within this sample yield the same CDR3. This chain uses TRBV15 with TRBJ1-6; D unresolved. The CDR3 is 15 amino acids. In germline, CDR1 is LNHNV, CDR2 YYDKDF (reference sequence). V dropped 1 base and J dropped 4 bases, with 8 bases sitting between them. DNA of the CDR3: TGTGCCACCAGCAGAGGGGCCCAGTATAATTCACCCCTCCACTTT. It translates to CATSRGAQYNSPLHF.

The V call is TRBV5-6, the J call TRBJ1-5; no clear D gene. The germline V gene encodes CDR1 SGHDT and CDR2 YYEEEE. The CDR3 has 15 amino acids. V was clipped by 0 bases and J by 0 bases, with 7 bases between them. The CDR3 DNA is TGTGCCAGCAGCTTGGGGCAGTATAGCAATCAGCCCCAGCATTTT. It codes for CASSLGQYSNQPQHF.

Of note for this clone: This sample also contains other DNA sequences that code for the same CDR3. CDR3 DNA sequence: TGTGCCAGCAGTACCCTGCTCGGGAGCGACGAGCAGTACTTC. The encoded protein is CASSTLLGSDEQYF. V and J are TRBV6-5 and TRBJ2-7; possibly TRBD2 for D (6 bases). Germline V CDR1 and CDR2: MNHEY, SVGAGI. This CDR3 is built from 14 residues. Trimming cost V 5 bases and J 5 bases, with 16 bases left between them.

CDR3 sequence: CASRPGTGSGNTIYF. The CDR3 nucleotides read TGTGCCAGCAGGCCCGGGACAGGCTCTGGAAACACCATATATTTT. V is TRBV5-4 and J is TRBJ1-3, with 8 nucleotides matching TRBD1. J lost 0 bases, V lost 5 bases, and 4 bases had no gene match. The CDR3 is made up of 15 amino acids. The V gene's germline CDR1 is SGHNT and CDR2 YYREEE (reference sequence).

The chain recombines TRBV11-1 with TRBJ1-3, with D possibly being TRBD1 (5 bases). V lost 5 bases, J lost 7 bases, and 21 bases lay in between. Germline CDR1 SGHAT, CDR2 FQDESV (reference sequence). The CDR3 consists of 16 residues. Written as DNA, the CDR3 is TGTGCCAGCAGCCTGAATGGGCGGCAACGGGGGAACACCATATATTTT. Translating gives CASSLNGRQRGNTIYF.

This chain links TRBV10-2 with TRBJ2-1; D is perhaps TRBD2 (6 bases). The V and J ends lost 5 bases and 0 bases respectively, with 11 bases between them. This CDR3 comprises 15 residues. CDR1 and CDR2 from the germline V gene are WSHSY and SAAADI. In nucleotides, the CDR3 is TGCGCCAGCAGTTTTGCGGGGAGCTCCTACAATGAGCAGTTCTTC. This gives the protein CASSFAGSSYNEQFF.

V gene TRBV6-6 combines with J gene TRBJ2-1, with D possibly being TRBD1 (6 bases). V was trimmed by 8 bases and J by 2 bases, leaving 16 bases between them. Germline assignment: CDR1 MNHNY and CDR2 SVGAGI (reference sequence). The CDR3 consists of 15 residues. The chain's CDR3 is CASSAGQPTYNEQFF. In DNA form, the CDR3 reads TGTGCCAGCTCTGCAGGACAGCCTACCTACAATGAGCAGTTCTTC.

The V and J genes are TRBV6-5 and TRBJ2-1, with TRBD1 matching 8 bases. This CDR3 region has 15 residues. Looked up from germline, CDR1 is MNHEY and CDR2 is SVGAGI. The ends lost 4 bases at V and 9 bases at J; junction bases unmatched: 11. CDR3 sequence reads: CASSSSGGAWGEQFF. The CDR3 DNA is TGTGCCAGCAGTTCCTCAGGGGGCGCATGGGGTGAGCAGTTCTTC.

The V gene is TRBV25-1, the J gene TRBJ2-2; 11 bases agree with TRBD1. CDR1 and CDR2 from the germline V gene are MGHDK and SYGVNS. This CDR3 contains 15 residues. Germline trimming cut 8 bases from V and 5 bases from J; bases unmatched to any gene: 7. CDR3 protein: CASWGQGGKTGELFF. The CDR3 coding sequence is TGTGCCAGCTGGGGACAGGGGGGAAAAACCGGGGAGCTGTTTTTT.

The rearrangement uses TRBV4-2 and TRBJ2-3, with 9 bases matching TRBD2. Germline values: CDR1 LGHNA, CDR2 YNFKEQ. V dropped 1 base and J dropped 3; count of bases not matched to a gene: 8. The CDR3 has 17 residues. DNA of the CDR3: TGTGCCAGCAGCCAAGCCCCGGGGCTAGCGGGAACAGATACGCAGTATTTT. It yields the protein CASSQAPGLAGTDTQYF.

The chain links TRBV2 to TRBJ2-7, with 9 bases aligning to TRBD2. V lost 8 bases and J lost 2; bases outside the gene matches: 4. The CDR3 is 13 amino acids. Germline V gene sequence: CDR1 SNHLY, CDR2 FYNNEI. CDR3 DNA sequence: TGTGCCAGCTTAGCGGGGGATACCTACGAGCAGTACTTC. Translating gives CASLAGDTYEQYF.

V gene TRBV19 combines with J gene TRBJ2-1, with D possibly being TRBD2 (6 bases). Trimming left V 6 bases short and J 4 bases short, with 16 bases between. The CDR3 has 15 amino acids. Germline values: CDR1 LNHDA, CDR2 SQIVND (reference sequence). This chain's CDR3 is CASRQEGRFYNEQFF. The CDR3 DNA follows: TGTGCCAGTAGACAGGAGGGAAGGTTTTACAATGAGCAGTTCTTC.

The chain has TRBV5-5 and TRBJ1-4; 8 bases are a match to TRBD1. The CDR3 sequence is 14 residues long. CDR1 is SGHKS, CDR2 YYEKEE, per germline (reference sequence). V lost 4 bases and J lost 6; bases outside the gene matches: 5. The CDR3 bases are TGTGCCAGCAGCCGGACAGGGTTGGATGAAAAACTGTTTTTT. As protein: CASSRTGLDEKLFF.

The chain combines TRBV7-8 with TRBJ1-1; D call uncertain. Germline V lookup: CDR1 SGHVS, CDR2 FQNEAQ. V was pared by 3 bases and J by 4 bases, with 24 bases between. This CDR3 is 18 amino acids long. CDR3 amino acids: CASSLRYWEDDTLTEAFF. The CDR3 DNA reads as TGTGCCAGCAGCTTGAGGTACTGGGAGGATGACACTCTCACTGAAGCTTTCTTT.

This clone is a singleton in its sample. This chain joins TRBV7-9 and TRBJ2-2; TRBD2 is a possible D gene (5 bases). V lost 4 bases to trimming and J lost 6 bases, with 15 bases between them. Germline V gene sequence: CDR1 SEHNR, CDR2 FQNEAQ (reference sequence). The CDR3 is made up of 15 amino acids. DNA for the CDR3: TGTGCCAGCAGCTCGAAATCCGGAGCGGCCGGGGAGCTGTTTTTT. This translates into CASSSKSGAAGELFF. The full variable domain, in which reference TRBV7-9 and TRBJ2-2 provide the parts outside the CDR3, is DTGVSQNPRHKITKRGQNVTFRCDPISEHNRLYWYRQTLGQGPEFLTYFQNEAQLEKSRLLSDRFSAERPKGSFSTLEIQRTEQGDSAMYLCASSSKSGAAGELFFGEGSRLTVL.

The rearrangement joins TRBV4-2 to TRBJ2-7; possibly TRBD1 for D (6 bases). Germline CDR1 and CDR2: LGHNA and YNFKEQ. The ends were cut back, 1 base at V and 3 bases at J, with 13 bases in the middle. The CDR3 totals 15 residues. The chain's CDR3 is CASSQVTGQDYEQYF. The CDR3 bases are TGTGCCAGCAGCCAAGTGACAGGTCAGGACTACGAGCAGTACTTC.

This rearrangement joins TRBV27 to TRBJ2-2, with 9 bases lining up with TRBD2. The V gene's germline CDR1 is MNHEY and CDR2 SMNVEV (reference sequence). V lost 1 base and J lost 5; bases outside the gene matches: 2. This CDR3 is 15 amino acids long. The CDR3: CASSLFAGGTGELFF. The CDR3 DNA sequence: TGTGCCAGCAGTTTATTTGCGGGGGGGACCGGGGAGCTGTTTTTT.

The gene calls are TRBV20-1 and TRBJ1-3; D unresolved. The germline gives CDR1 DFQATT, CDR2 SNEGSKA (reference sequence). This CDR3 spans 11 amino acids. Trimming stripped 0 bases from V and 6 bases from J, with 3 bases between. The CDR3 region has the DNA TGCAGTGCTAGAGATCAAAACACCATATATTTT. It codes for CSARDQNTIYF.